Listed below are T cell receptor beta chains from one sample, sequenced in a study of cytomegalovirus exposure and HLA in healthy donors. The protocol was immunoSEQ multiplex PCR, while the TCRdb copy is restricted to in-frame clones and leaves out a portion. The sample has 140,000 to 150,000 clones, over 60% seen once; the top ten hold 1.5% to 2%. Material for sequencing was PBMCs. The receptors here all came from a woman in her late teens or twenties in good health and CMV-seronegative. Both conserved end residues are part of each CDR3. The D gene is left open where the match is weak. Clone size appears in some rows only: once, few, many, or a class for an expanded clone.

v_gene,d_gene,abundance,j_gene,CDR3aa,CDR3nt
TRBV29-1,.,.,TRBJ1-2,CSVEEQGYGYTF,TGCAGCGTTGAAGAACAGGGCTATGGCTACACCTTC
TRBV7-6,.,.,TRBJ2-6,CASSSIQATGANVLTF,TGTGCCAGCAGCTCCATCCAGGCGACTGGGGCCAACGTCCTGACTTTC
TRBV4-1,.,.,TRBJ1-2,CASREGVGLYGYTF,TGCGCCAGCAGGGAGGGAGTAGGGCTCTATGGCTACACCTTC
TRBV5-1,.,.,TRBJ2-3,CASSLEVGNPDTQYF,TGCGCCAGCAGCTTGGAGGTCGGGAACCCAGATACGCAGTATTTT
TRBV7-6,.,.,TRBJ1-5,CASSPGLSSQPQHF,TGTGCCAGCAGCCCGGGACTTTCCAGCCAGCCCCAGCATTTT
TRBV7-2,.,.,TRBJ2-3,CASSPKGSGTQYF,TGTGCCAGCAGCCCTAAGGGTTCGGGGACGCAGTATTTT
TRBV15,TRBD2,.,TRBJ2-5,CATSTPGGAETQYF,TGTGCCACCAGCACCCCGGGGGGGGCAGAGACCCAGTACTTC
TRBV5-1,.,.,TRBJ2-1,CASSAESSYNEQFF,TGCGCCAGCAGCGCGGAGAGCTCCTACAATGAGCAGTTCTTC
TRBV30,TRBD2,.,TRBJ2-5,CAWSRASGRQTQYF,TGTGCCTGGAGTAGGGCTAGCGGGAGACAGACCCAGTACTTC
TRBV10-3,TRBD1,.,TRBJ1-1,CAIRDRGKPNTEAFF,TGTGCCATCAGGGACAGGGGAAAACCGAACACTGAAGCTTTCTTT
TRBV28,.,.,TRBJ2-7,CASTYTVNSYEQYF,TGTGCCAGCACCTATACCGTCAACTCCTACGAGCAGTACTTC
TRBV5-1,.,.,TRBJ2-3,CASSLGRQGSADTQYF,TGCGCCAGCAGCTTGGGTAGGCAGGGGAGCGCAGATACGCAGTATTTT
TRBV5-1,.,.,TRBJ2-3,CASSYRGGETDTQYF,TGCGCCAGCAGCTACAGGGGGGGGGAGACAGATACGCAGTATTTT
TRBV19,TRBD1,few,TRBJ2-7,CASSTNRGRYEQYF,TGTGCCAGTAGTACAAACAGGGGCCGATACGAGCAGTACTTC
TRBV7-9,.,.,TRBJ1-2,CASSYPRDRKYIDGYTF,TGTGCCAGCAGCTATCCGCGGGACCGGAAATACATAGATGGCTACACCTTC
TRBV5-5,.,.,TRBJ1-3,CASSSLDGVLGNNGNTIYF,TGTGCCAGCAGCTCCCTAGACGGGGTGTTGGGTAATAATGGAAACACCATATATTTT
TRBV4-1,.,once,TRBJ1-2,CASSPTWGRYGYTF,TGCGCCAGCAGCCCGACTTGGGGCCGCTATGGCTACACCTTC